These T cell receptor beta chains were read from a single sample in a study of shared clonotypes between healthy human individuals. The assay was immunoSEQ multiplex PCR, and TCRdb's table has in-frame clones only and misses some. Of 730,000 or so clones in the sample, about two thirds are singletons; the top ten hold 1.8%. Material for sequencing was memory CD4+ T cells sorted from blood. Source of these receptors: a woman aged 25 to 39 in good health. CDR3s include the opening cysteine and the closing phenylalanine or tryptophan. The order of the fields is D gene, J gene, clone size, V gene, CDR3 protein. A D gene is named only where the DNA matches it firmly. The size of a clone is reported for some rows only, either as once, few or many, or as a class for expanded clones.

- | TRBJ1-1 | - | TRBV6-5 | CASSYKGGQTEAFF
TRBD2 | TRBJ2-1 | - | TRBV19 | CASRGTSGYNEQFF
- | TRBJ1-2 | - | TRBV9 | CASSVGQTSNYGYTF
- | TRBJ2-3 | - | TRBV5-1 | CASSPPADYSTDTQYF
- | TRBJ1-5 | - | TRBV20-1 | CSANQPQHF
- | TRBJ2-7 | - | TRBV11-2 | CASSLPQVYEQYF
- | TRBJ2-7 | - | TRBV27 | CASSFRTGRPYEQYF
TRBD1 | TRBJ1-1 | - | TRBV29-1 | CSVHTGATNTEAFF
- | TRBJ1-2 | few | TRBV19 | CASSTYQDTNYGYTF
- | TRBJ1-5 | - | TRBV6-6 | CASGQPGQPQHF
TRBD2 | TRBJ2-3 | many | TRBV27 | CASSSPLLAGFTDTQYF
- | TRBJ2-5 | - | TRBV29-1 | CSAGSGSETQYF
TRBD2 | TRBJ2-1 | - | TRBV14 | CASSPYLTSDKEQFF
- | TRBJ1-5 | - | TRBV5-1 | CASSLVPDDRARHF
- | TRBJ2-2 | - | TRBV5-1 | CASSLGYSSNTGELFF
- | TRBJ2-5 | - | TRBV7-6 | CASSPEGQGQTQYF
- | TRBJ2-3 | - | TRBV20-1 | CRGRHTDTQYF
TRBD1 | TRBJ1-3 | - | TRBV28 | CASSPRTGRGNTIYF
- | TRBJ1-1 | - | TRBV28 | CASSLSLFDRTGKAFF
- | TRBJ2-7 | - | TRBV19 | CASSIVPRTIGSYEQYF
TRBD2 | - | - | TRBV19 | CASSLDHGTSFYEQYF
- | TRBJ2-1 | - | TRBV7-2 | CASSYSRLSYNEQFF
- | TRBJ2-5 | - | TRBV7-8 | CASSFGRLGETQYF
- | TRBJ2-3 | - | TRBV2 | CASSEGGSSFLDTQYF
- | TRBJ1-1 | once | TRBV2 | CASRIQLNTEAFF
- | TRBJ2-5 | - | TRBV28 | CASSRPAAGQETQYF
- | TRBJ2-7 | - | TRBV5-1 | CASSLEVGSSTYEQYF
- | TRBJ2-1 | - | TRBV5-1 | CASSFLTSTGYNEQFF
- | TRBJ1-2 | - | TRBV6-5 | CASRNDGNSYGYTF
- | TRBJ1-4 | - | TRBV7-9 | CASSLAGANEKLFF
TRBD1 | TRBJ1-5 | - | TRBV2 | CASSEGITLGQGSNQPQHF
- | TRBJ2-1 | - | TRBV29-1 | CSVGLARRELDEQFF
TRBD2 | TRBJ2-7 | - | TRBV5-1 | CASSRETSGRKGDEQYF
TRBD1 | TRBJ2-5 | - | TRBV5-4 | CASSTGQVLQETQYF
TRBD2 | TRBJ2-5 | few | TRBV2 | CASRPLSGRAETQYF
TRBD2 | TRBJ2-7 | once | TRBV29-1 | CSVEVGLAGPHEQYF
TRBD1 | TRBJ2-7 | - | TRBV14 | CASSQVRTGSYEQYF
- | TRBJ1-4 | - | TRBV5-1 | CASSLVTGEKLFF
- | TRBJ1-4 | few | TRBV27 | CASSFRGNEKLFF
- | TRBJ2-2 | - | TRBV5-1 | CASSVQGTDTGELFF
- | TRBJ1-1 | - | TRBV6-4 | CASSDAPVYRVRMNTEAFF
TRBD2 | TRBJ2-3 | - | TRBV5-6 | CASSWGTSGVFTDTQYF
- | TRBJ2-5 | - | TRBV30 | CAWSVLAMDQETQYF
- | TRBJ2-7 | - | TRBV18 | CASSQDSSKYEQYF
TRBD1 | TRBJ1-3 | - | TRBV7-2 | CASSHPGQSRNTIYF
TRBD1 | TRBJ1-2 | - | TRBV6-5 | CATKSRDSYYGYTF
- | TRBJ2-6 | - | TRBV28 | CASSLGSARNSGANVLTF
TRBD2 | TRBJ2-1 | - | TRBV19 | CASSEKRGYNEQFF